The 27 T cell receptor beta chains below were found in one sample sequenced in a study of siplizumab effects on memory and regulatory T cells. Only in-frame clones appear in the TCRdb table, and some are missing; sequencing was by immunoSEQ multiplex PCR. The sample has some 100,000 clones, around 94% seen once. The sequencing input was non-Treg CD4+ T cells sorted from blood. All receptors come from a human donor in good health.

In DNA, the CDR3 is TGTGCCAGCAGCATCACAGGGGCGGTGGACGAGCAGTACTTC. Amino acid sequence: CASSITGAVDEQYF. The V call is TRBV7-9, the J call TRBJ2-7, with 7 bases that match TRBD1. The trim removed 5 bases at V and 5 bases at J, leaving 9 bases unmatched. Germline CDR1 reads SEHNR; CDR2 reads FQNEAQ (reference sequence). The CDR3 length is 14 residues.

This chain joins TRBV11-3 and TRBJ2-7; 12 nucleotides line up with TRBD2. The length of the CDR3 is 15 residues. Germline-derived CDR1 and CDR2 are SGHNT and YENEEA. J was trimmed by 3 bases and V by 5 bases; bases with no gene match: 5. DNA for the CDR3: TGTGCCAGCAGCCAACGGACTAGCGGGAACTACGAGCAGTACTTC. Its protein product is CASSQRTSGNYEQYF.

This clone was seen a handful of times. V usage is TRBV9 and J usage is TRBJ1-1, with a weak D call TRBD1 (6 bases). This CDR3 has 15 amino acids. The germline V gene has CDR1 SGDLS and CDR2 YYNGEE. V gave up 0 bases and J gave up 1 base, with 10 bases separating them. CDR3: CASSVAGQTNTEAFF. The CDR3, as DNA: TGTGCCAGCAGCGTAGCCGGACAGACGAACACTGAAGCTTTCTTT.

The rearrangement joins TRBV6-1 to TRBJ2-4, with D possibly being TRBD2 (5 bases). V was trimmed by 3 bases and J by 10 bases, leaving 16 bases between them. Looked up from germline, CDR1 is MNHNS and CDR2 is SASEGT. This CDR3 has 14 amino acids. CDR3 in amino acids: CASSDRTEVTIQYF. CDR3 nucleotide sequence: TGTGCCAGCAGTGATCGTACGGAGGTTACTATTCAGTACTTC.

This chain connects TRBV19 to TRBJ2-3; 15 bases are a match to TRBD2. CDR1 and CDR2 from the germline V gene are LNHDA and SQIVND (reference sequence). This CDR3 spans 18 amino acids. V was clipped by 5 bases and J by 1 base; unmatched bases: 7. The CDR3 DNA reads TGTGCCAGTAGTGGAGGACTAGCGGGAGGGCCCCGCACAGATACGCAGTATTTT. Amino acids: CASSGGLAGGPRTDTQYF.

This clone was observed once. The chain employs TRBV5-6 and TRBJ1-1, with TRBD1 matching over 10 bases. Germline-derived CDR1 and CDR2 are SGHDT and YYEEEE. This CDR3 has 13 residues. Germline trimming cut 4 bases from V and 6 bases from J; bases unmatched to any gene: 3. CDR3 in amino acids: CASSADRGAEAFF. CDR3 sequence (DNA): TGTGCCAGCAGCGCGGACAGGGGGGCTGAAGCTTTCTTT.

The DNA of the CDR3 is TGTGCCAGCAGTTTTCTGGGACAGTACGAAACTGAAGCTTTCTTT. Protein product: CASSFLGQYETEAFF. This chain links TRBV28 with TRBJ1-1; 7 nucleotides agree with TRBD1. Germline values: CDR1 MDHEN, CDR2 SYDVKM. The trim removed 3 bases at V and 5 bases at J, leaving 9 bases unmatched. CDR3 length: 15 residues.

The chain is built from TRBV4-2 and TRBJ2-3; possibly TRBD2 for D (5 bases). This CDR3 has 17 residues. The ends were cut back, 0 bases at V and 4 bases at J, with 17 bases in the middle. Germline V gene lookup returns CDR1 LGHNA and CDR2 YNFKEQ. The CDR3 loop reads CASSQDLTLALADTQYF. CDR3 nucleotide sequence: TGTGCCAGCAGCCAAGATCTAACTCTAGCCCTGGCAGATACGCAGTATTTT.

The chain uses TRBV11-2 and TRBJ2-4; D tentatively reads TRBD1 or TRBD2 (6 bases each). V was cut by 5 bases and J by 5 bases, with 19 bases left in between. Germline V gives CDR1 SGHAT, CDR2 FQNNGV. The length of the CDR3 is 16 residues. The CDR3 sequence: CASSPEGGMGENIQYF. In DNA form, the CDR3 reads TGTGCCAGCAGCCCTGAGGGGGGTATGGGGGAAAACATTCAGTACTTC.

This clone showed up just once. The V gene is TRBV27, the J gene TRBJ1-2; D might be TRBD1 (6 bases). Looked up from germline, CDR1 is MNHEY and CDR2 is SMNVEV (reference sequence). Trimming stripped 2 bases from V and 3 bases from J, with 22 bases between. The CDR3 contains 18 residues. CDR3 protein: CASSLGAGHKGGYYGYTF. In DNA, the CDR3 is TGTGCCAGCAGTTTAGGGGCGGGACATAAGGGGGGGTACTATGGCTACACCTTC.

The chain recombines TRBV7-8 with TRBJ1-2; the D gene is possibly TRBD1 (6 bases). This CDR3 has 13 amino acids. V gave up 4 bases and J gave up 8 bases, with 14 bases separating them. The V gene's germline CDR1 is SGHVS and CDR2 FQNEAQ. Written as DNA, the CDR3 is TGTGCCAGCAGCTGGGACATAGGGAGAGGCTACACCTTC. Amino acids: CASSWDIGRGYTF.

The V call is TRBV2, the J call TRBJ2-2; the D gene is possibly TRBD1 (5 bases). CDR1 and CDR2 from the germline V gene are SNHLY and FYNNEI. This CDR3 has 14 amino acids. V was clipped by 1 base and J by 6 bases, with 9 bases between them. Written as DNA, the CDR3 is TGTGCCAGCAGTGAAGTCAGGGCGTCCGGGGAGCTGTTTTTT. As protein: CASSEVRASGELFF. The full variable domain, with the rest looked up from reference TRBV2 and TRBJ2-2, is EPEVTQTPSHQVTQMGQEVILRCVPISNHLYFYWYRQILGQKVEFLVSFYNNEISEKSEIFDDQFSVERPDGSNFTLKIRSTKLEDSAMYFCASSEVRASGELFFGEGSRLTVL.

The chain recombines TRBV12-5 with TRBJ2-1; D possibly matches TRBD1 or TRBD2 (6 bases each). The CDR3 has 16 amino acids. Germline V gene lookup returns CDR1 LGHNT and CDR2 FRNRAP. Trimming cost V 0 bases and J 1 base, with 10 bases left between them. CDR3: CASGLVLGGSYNEQFF. The CDR3 nucleotides are TGTGCTAGTGGTTTGGTACTAGGGGGGTCCTACAATGAGCAGTTCTTC.

In this sample, this clone turned up once. The V call is TRBV6-1, the J call TRBJ2-2; D gene uncertain. Trimming stripped 5 bases from V and 5 bases from J, with 3 bases between. The CDR3 has 11 amino acids. Germline values: CDR1 MNHNS, CDR2 SASEGT. CDR3 in amino acids: CASSKTGELFF. The CDR3 nucleotides are TGTGCCAGCAGTAAAACCGGGGAGCTGTTTTTT.

The CDR3 bases are TGTGCCAGCAGTTTTGGGACTAGCTGGTACTCCGGGGCCAACGTCCTGACTTTC. Encoded protein: CASSFGTSWYSGANVLTF. V gene TRBV27 combines with J gene TRBJ2-6; TRBD2 matches at 9 bases. The CDR3 sequence is 18 residues long. The germline gives CDR1 MNHEY, CDR2 SMNVEV (reference sequence). The trim removed 3 bases at V and 4 bases at J, leaving 10 bases unmatched.

The chain is built from TRBV30 and TRBJ2-2; D uncertain. With 1 base removed from V and 4 bases from J, the gap between germline ends came to 7 bases. Per the germline V gene, CDR1 is GTSNPN and CDR2 is SVGIG (reference sequence). This CDR3 has 13 amino acids. The CDR3 sequence: CAWSGSSTGELFF. The CDR3 DNA reads TGTGCCTGGAGTGGGTCGAGCACCGGGGAGCTGTTTTTT.

This chain connects TRBV27 to TRBJ2-7, with TRBD1 matching 10 bases. This CDR3 comprises 16 residues. Germline CDR1 is MNHEY and CDR2 is SMNVEV (reference sequence). V gave up 0 bases and J gave up 3 bases; unmatched junction bases: 5. The CDR3, as DNA: TGTGCCAGCAGTTTATCTATCTGGGACAGGGGCTACGAGCAGTACTTC. Its translation: CASSLSIWDRGYEQYF.

V is TRBV18 and J is TRBJ2-3, with D unclear. V lost 6 bases, J lost 1 base, and 20 bases lay in between. From germline, CDR1 is KGHSH and CDR2 LQKENI. This CDR3 contains 17 residues. The CDR3 loop is CASSHTTSQGGTDTQYF. The DNA for the CDR3 is TGTGCCAGCTCTCACACCACTTCACAAGGTGGCACAGATACGCAGTATTTT.

V usage is TRBV2 and J usage is TRBJ2-1, with TRBD2 identical over 9 bases. The V gene end was trimmed by 6 bases and the J gene end by 2 bases; junction bases not matched to a gene: 2. Germline V gene lookup returns CDR1 SNHLY and CDR2 FYNNEI. The CDR3 covers 14 residues. Here the CDR3 reads CASRREGTYNEQFF. The CDR3 bases are TGTGCCAGCAGGCGGGAGGGGACCTACAATGAGCAGTTCTTC.

J is TRBJ2-6 and V is TRBV6-5; D is unclear. The germline V gene has CDR1 MNHEY and CDR2 SVGAGI. This CDR3 is 13 amino acids long. V dropped 2 bases and J dropped 3 bases, with 2 bases sitting between them. The CDR3 bases are TGTGCCAGCAGTTACGATGGGGCCAACGTCCTGACTTTC. It specifies CASSYDGANVLTF.

The chain is built from TRBV4-1 and TRBJ2-5; no definite D call. The V end was cut by 0 bases, the J end by 0 bases, with 8 bases between. The germline V gene has CDR1 MGHRA and CDR2 YSYEKL. CDR3 length equals 15 residues. CDR3 nucleotide sequence: TGCGCCAGCAGCCAAGATTTGGGGTACCAAGAGACCCAGTACTTC. It specifies CASSQDLGYQETQYF.

The rearrangement links TRBV9 to TRBJ2-7; D assignment may be TRBD1 or TRBD2 (5 bases each). The CDR3 sequence is 15 residues long. Trimming removed 4 bases at V and 2 bases at J, with 16 bases between. Per the germline V gene, CDR1 is SGDLS and CDR2 is YYNGEE. CDR3 amino acids: CASSPGKGIAYEQYF. The DNA for the CDR3 is TGTGCCAGCAGCCCCGGGAAGGGGATCGCCTACGAGCAGTACTTC.

The chain carries TRBV6-1 and TRBJ2-7; D may be TRBD1 (6 bases). The CDR3 is 14 residues long. With 3 bases removed from V and 3 bases from J, the gap between germline ends came to 12 bases. CDR1 is MNHNS, CDR2 SASEGT, per germline. CDR3 coding DNA: TGTGCCAGCAGTGATGGCAGGGGAATCTACGAGCAGTACTTC. Encoded protein: CASSDGRGIYEQYF.

A single count supports this clone. This chain connects TRBV19 to TRBJ1-2; perhaps TRBD1 as D (5 bases). Germline V gene lookup returns CDR1 LNHDA and CDR2 SQIVND (reference sequence). This CDR3 is 15 amino acids long. Trimming shortened V by 1 base and J by 4 bases, and 13 bases separated the two germline ends. This chain's CDR3 is CASSIVDRLSYGYTF. CDR3 coding DNA: TGTGCCAGTAGTATAGTTGACAGATTGAGCTATGGCTACACCTTC.

This rearrangement joins TRBV2 to TRBJ2-3; D gene uncertain. Trimming shortened V by 2 bases and J by 3 bases, and 9 bases separated the two germline ends. Germline lookup yields CDR1 SNHLY and CDR2 FYNNEI. The CDR3 has 14 residues. The CDR3 loop is CASSELRKTDTQYF. The CDR3 bases are TGTGCCAGCAGTGAATTAAGGAAAACAGATACGCAGTATTTT.

The chain employs TRBV6-5 and TRBJ1-2; D uncertain. Germline V CDR1 and CDR2: MNHEY, SVGAGI. The CDR3 has 15 residues. Trimming removed 2 bases from V and 0 bases from J, with 10 bases in between. The CDR3 is CASSYRAGANYGYTF. The CDR3, as DNA: TGTGCCAGCAGTTACCGAGCTGGAGCTAACTATGGCTACACCTTC.

V is TRBV28 and J is TRBJ2-5; D not certain. Germline V CDR1 and CDR2: MDHEN, SYDVKM. This CDR3 region has 12 residues. V lost 4 bases and J 5 bases, leaving 8 bases between the germline ends. Written as DNA, the CDR3 is TGTGCCAGCAGTTCCAATTGGGAGACCCAGTACTTC. Residues: CASSSNWETQYF. Full variable domain (rest looked up from reference TRBV28 and TRBJ2-5): DVKVTQSSRYLVKRTGEKVFLECVQDMDHENMFWYRQDPGLGLRLIYFSYDVKMKEKGDIPEGYSVSREKKERFSLILESASTNQTSMYLCASSSNWETQYFGPGTRLLVL.